Listed below are T cell receptor beta chains from one sample, sequenced in a study of long-term antiretroviral therapy in people with HIV. Data came from immunoSEQ multiplex PCR; TCRdb stores just in-frame clones and leaves some out. The data show 30,000 or so clones, with 65% to 85% seen just once and 3% to 4% held by the top ten. Sequencing was performed on unsorted PBMCs, taken 3 years after starting antiretroviral therapy. These receptor sequences come from a man aged 50 to 60 with HIV. CDR3s include the opening cysteine and the closing phenylalanine or tryptophan. A D gene is named only where the DNA matches it firmly. Rows may omit the clone size; those that give it use once, few, many or a size class.

d_gene	j_gene	len	v_gene	abundance	CDR3aa	CDR3nt
TRBD1	TRBJ1-2	12	TRBV29-1	NA	CSVDRGNYGYTF	TGCAGCGTTGACAGGGGGAACTATGGCTACACCTTC
NA	TRBJ2-1	14	TRBV5-4	NA	CASSSWGLYNEQFF	TGTGCCAGCAGCTCCTGGGGCTTGTACAATGAGCAGTTCTTC
TRBD1	TRBJ2-7	14	TRBV4-1	NA	CASSLQTGSYEQYF	TGCGCCAGCAGCCTCCAGACAGGGTCCTACGAGCAGTACTTC
TRBD2	TRBJ2-3	14	TRBV6-4	NA	CASSEAGAADTQYF	TGTGCCAGCAGTGAAGCGGGAGCGGCAGATACGCAGTATTTT
NA	TRBJ1-3	14	TRBV18	NA	CASSPTSSGNTIYF	TGTGCCAGCTCACCAACGAGCTCTGGAAACACCATATATTTT
NA	TRBJ2-7	14	TRBV10-3	few	CAISPRTEAGEQYF	TGTGCCATCAGTCCGAGGACTGAAGCCGGAGAGCAGTACTTC
TRBD1	TRBJ1-6	14	TRBV6-1	NA	CASSDGQGNSPLHF	TGTGCCAGCAGTGACGGACAGGGTAATTCACCCCTCCACTTT
NA	TRBJ2-7	9	TRBV2	NA	CASGGEQYF	TGTGCCAGCGGGGGCGAGCAGTACTTC
TRBD1	TRBJ2-5	15	TRBV7-9	NA	CASSLRTGGGETQYF	TGTGCCAGCAGCCTAAGGACAGGGGGCGGAGAGACCCAGTACTTC
TRBD2	TRBJ2-5	15	TRBV2	once	CASSESSGSRETQYF	TGTGCCAGCAGTGAGTCGAGCGGGAGTAGGGAGACCCAGTACTTC
TRBD2	TRBJ2-1	14	TRBV28	NA	CASSLAGGYNEQFF	TGTGCCAGCAGCCTAGCGGGAGGGTACAATGAGCAGTTCTTC
NA	TRBJ2-7	8	TRBV9	NA	CASSPRRF	TGTGCCAGCAGCCCCCGACGCTTC
NA	TRBJ1-1	14	TRBV6-5	once	CASSQLAANTEAFF	TGTGCCAGCAGCCAACTAGCAGCTAACACTGAAGCTTTCTTT
NA	TRBJ1-1	13	TRBV28	NA	CASRPSGATEAFF	TGTGCCAGCAGGCCTTCAGGGGCAACTGAAGCTTTCTTT
TRBD2	TRBJ2-7	14	TRBV28	NA	CASSFGGGDYEQYF	TGTGCCAGCAGTTTCGGCGGGGGGGACTACGAGCAGTACTTC
NA	TRBJ2-3	14	TRBV5-4	NA	CASSLRSGTGTQYF	TGTGCCAGCAGCTTACGAAGTGGCACAGGTACGCAGTATTTT
TRBD1	TRBJ1-5	15	TRBV6-5	NA	CASSLTGYSNQPQHF	TGTGCCAGCAGCCTGACAGGGTATAGCAATCAGCCCCAGCATTTT
TRBD2	TRBJ2-5	15	TRBV11-2	NA	CASRHRGRAPETQYF	TGTGCCAGCCGCCACCGGGGGAGGGCCCCAGAGACCCAGTACTTC
NA	TRBJ1-2	12	TRBV28	NA	CASMWQNYGYTF	TGTGCCAGCATGTGGCAGAACTATGGCTACACCTTC
TRBD1	TRBJ1-2	15	TRBV5-1	NA	CASSLGTGKIGGYTF	TGCGCCAGCAGCTTAGGGACAGGGAAGATAGGGGGCTACACCTTC
NA	TRBJ2-2	14	TRBV11-2	few	CASRARWGTGELFF	TGTGCCAGCAGGGCTAGGTGGGGCACCGGGGAGCTGTTTTTT
TRBD1	TRBJ1-3	17	TRBV6-1	NA	CASRERFRDRGGNTIYF	TGTGCCAGCAGGGAACGCTTCCGAGACAGGGGAGGAAACACCATATATTTT
NA	TRBJ2-7	13	TRBV15	once	CATSRDRGYEQYF	TGTGCCACCAGCAGAGATCGAGGATACGAGCAGTACTTC